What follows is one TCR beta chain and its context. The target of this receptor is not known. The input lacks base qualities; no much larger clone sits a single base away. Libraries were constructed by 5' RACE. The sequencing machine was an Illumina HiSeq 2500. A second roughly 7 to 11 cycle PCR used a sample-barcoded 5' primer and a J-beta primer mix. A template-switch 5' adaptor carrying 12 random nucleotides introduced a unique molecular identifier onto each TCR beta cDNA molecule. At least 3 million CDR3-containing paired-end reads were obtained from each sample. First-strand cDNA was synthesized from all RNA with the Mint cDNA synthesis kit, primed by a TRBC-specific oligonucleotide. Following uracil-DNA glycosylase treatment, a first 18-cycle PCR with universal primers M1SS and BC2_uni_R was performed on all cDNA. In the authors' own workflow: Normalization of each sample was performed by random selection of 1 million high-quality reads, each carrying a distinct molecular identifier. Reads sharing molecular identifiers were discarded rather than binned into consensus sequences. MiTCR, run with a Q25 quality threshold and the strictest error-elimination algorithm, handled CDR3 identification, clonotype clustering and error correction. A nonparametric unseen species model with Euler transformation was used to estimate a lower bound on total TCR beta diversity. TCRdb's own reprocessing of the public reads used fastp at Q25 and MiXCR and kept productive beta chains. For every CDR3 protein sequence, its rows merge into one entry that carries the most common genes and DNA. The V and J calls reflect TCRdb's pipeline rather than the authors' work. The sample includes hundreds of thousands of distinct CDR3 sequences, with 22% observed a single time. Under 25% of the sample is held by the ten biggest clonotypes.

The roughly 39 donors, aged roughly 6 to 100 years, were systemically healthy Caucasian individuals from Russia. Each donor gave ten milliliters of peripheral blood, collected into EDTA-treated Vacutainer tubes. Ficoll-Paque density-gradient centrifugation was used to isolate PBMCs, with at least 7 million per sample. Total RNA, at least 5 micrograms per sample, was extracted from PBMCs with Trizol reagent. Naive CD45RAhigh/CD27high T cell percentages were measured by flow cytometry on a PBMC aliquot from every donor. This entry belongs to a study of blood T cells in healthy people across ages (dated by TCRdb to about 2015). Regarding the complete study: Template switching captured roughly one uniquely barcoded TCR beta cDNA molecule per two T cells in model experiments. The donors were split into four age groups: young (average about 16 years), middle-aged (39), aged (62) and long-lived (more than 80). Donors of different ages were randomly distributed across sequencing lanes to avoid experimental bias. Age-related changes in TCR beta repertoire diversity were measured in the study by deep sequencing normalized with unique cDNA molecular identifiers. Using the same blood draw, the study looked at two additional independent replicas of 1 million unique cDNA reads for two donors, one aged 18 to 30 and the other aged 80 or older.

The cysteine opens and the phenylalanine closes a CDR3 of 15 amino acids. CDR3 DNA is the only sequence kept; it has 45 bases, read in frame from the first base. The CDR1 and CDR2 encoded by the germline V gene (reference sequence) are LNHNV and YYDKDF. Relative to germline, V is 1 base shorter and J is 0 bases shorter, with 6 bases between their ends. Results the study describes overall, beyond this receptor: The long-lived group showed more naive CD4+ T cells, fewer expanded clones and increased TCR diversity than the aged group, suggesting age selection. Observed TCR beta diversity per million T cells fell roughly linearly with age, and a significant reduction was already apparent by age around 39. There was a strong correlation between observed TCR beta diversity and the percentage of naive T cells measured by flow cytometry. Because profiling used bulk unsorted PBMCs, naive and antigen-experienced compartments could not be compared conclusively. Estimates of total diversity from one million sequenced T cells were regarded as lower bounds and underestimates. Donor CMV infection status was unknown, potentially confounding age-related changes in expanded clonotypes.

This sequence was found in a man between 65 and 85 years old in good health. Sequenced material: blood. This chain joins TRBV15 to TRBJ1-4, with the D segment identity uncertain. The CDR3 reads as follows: CATSRAIATNEKLFF. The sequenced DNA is TGTGCCACCAGCAGAGCGATTGCAACTAATGAAAAACTGTTTTTT. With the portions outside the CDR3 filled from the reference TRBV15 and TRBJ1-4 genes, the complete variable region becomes DAMVIQNPRYQVTQFGKPVTLSCSQTLNHNVMYWYQQKSSQAPKLLFHYYDKDFNNEADTPDNFQSRRPNTSFCFLDIRSPGLGDTAMYLCATSRAIATNEKLFFGSGTQLSVL.